This T cell receptor (beta chain) was obtained from a study of blood T cell repertoires in COVID-19. For the study at large: The cDNA or gDNA used as material had been derived from T cells, B-cell-depleted T cells, or PBMCs.

Germline values: CDR1 SGHAT, CDR2 FQDESV (reference sequence). Trimming stripped 1 base from V and 5 bases from J, with 8 bases between. The CDR3 totals 13 residues. The table came from immunoSEQ multiplex PCR; TCRdb's copy has only in-frame clones and leaves some out. Of approximately 80,000 clones listed, 82% are singletons. The receptor was derived from a human donor in a cohort sampled during active COVID-19. This rearrangement joins TRBV11-1 to TRBJ2-5, with D maybe TRBD2 (6 bases). Material for sequencing was peripheral blood. CDR3 nucleotide sequence: TGTGCCAGCAGCTTAGTGGGGGGTGAGACCCAGTACTTC. Amino acid sequence: CASSLVGGETQYF. Full variable domain (rest looked up from reference TRBV11-1 and TRBJ2-5): EAEVAQSPRYKITEKSQAVAFWCDPISGHATLYWYRQILGQGPELLVQFQDESVVDDSQLPKDRFSAERLKGVDSTLKIQPAELGDSAMYLCASSLVGGETQYFGPGTRLLVL.